Below, 10 T cell receptor beta chains from the same sample are listed, as sequenced in a study of tumor-infiltrating lymphocytes in localized non-small cell lung cancer. Assay used: immunoSEQ multiplex PCR; TCRdb lists only in-frame clones, some missing. This table has about 12,000 clones, 65% to 85% appearing once. Sequenced sample: lung tumor tissue. The origin of the receptors is a human donor with non-small cell lung cancer.

J is TRBJ1-1 and V is TRBV6-6; D ambiguous. CDR1 is MNHNY, CDR2 SVGAGI, per germline (reference sequence). Trimming cost V 2 bases and J 1 base, with 11 bases left between them. This CDR3 is 15 amino acids long. For the CDR3, the DNA is TGTGCCAGCAGTTACGAATCTAGGTCGAACACTGAAGCTTTCTTT. This gives the protein CASSYESRSNTEAFF.

The chain combines TRBV5-6 with TRBJ1-1; unclear D gene. This CDR3 is 12 amino acids long. The V and J ends lost 3 bases and 11 bases respectively, with 14 bases between them. The germline V gene encodes CDR1 SGHDT and CDR2 YYEEEE. This CDR3 is CASSYGQAGAFF. DNA of the CDR3: TGTGCCAGCAGCTATGGGCAGGCGGGCGCTTTCTTT.

The V gene is TRBV19, the J gene TRBJ1-2, with 12 bases matching TRBD1. The ends lost 5 bases at V and 3 bases at J; junction bases unmatched: 4. This CDR3 is built from 15 residues. Germline CDR1 reads LNHDA; CDR2 reads SQIVND (reference sequence). This CDR3 reads CASSRDRGRDYGYTF. The DNA for the CDR3 is TGTGCCAGTAGTCGGGACAGGGGGCGCGACTATGGCTACACCTTC. The full variable domain, completed using reference TRBV19 and TRBJ1-2, is DGGITQSPKYLFRKEGQNVTLSCEQNLNHDAMYWYRQDPGQGLRLIYYSQIVNDFQKGDIAEGYSVSREKKESFPLTVTSAQKNPTAFYLCASSRDRGRDYGYTFGSGTRLTVV.

V usage is TRBV7-7 and J usage is TRBJ1-1, with unresolved D. CDR1 and CDR2 from the germline V gene are SSHAT and FNYEAQ (reference sequence). Trimming removed 5 bases at V and 1 base at J, with 8 bases between. The CDR3 is 13 amino acids. The CDR3 loop reads CASSQHQNTEAFF. CDR3 nucleotides: TGTGCCAGCAGCCAACACCAGAACACTGAAGCTTTCTTT.

The chain joins TRBV6-4 to TRBJ2-2; possibly TRBD1 for D (5 bases). The germline CDR1 and CDR2 sequences are MRHNA and SNTAGT. This CDR3 has 14 residues. Trimming removed 5 bases from V and 2 bases from J, with 9 bases in between. CDR3 sequence reads: CASSWQGNTGELFF. In nucleotides, the CDR3 is TGTGCCAGCAGTTGGCAGGGCAACACCGGGGAGCTGTTTTTT.

This clone occurred a few times. The V and J genes are TRBV30 and TRBJ2-3; possibly TRBD2 for D (5 bases). CDR1 and CDR2 (germline): GTSNPN, SVGIG (reference sequence). V dropped 0 bases and J dropped 1 base, with 11 bases sitting between them. CDR3 size: 15 residues. CDR3 sequence (DNA): TGTGCCTGGAGTGTAACGGGGTCGGGCACAGATACGCAGTATTTT. Its translation: CAWSVTGSGTDTQYF.

The table lists this clone with a count of one. V usage is TRBV5-1 and J usage is TRBJ1-1, with D perhaps matching TRBD1 (5 bases). V was clipped by 4 bases and J by 5 bases, with 21 bases between them. Germline V gene sequence: CDR1 SGHRS, CDR2 YFSETQ. This CDR3 contains 16 residues. CDR3 sequence (DNA): TGCGCCAGCAGCCCAGATGTCGGGGGGGGGAGGACTGAAGCTTTCTTT. Its protein is CASSPDVGGGRTEAFF.

The chain uses TRBV5-1 and TRBJ1-2; a weak D match, TRBD1 (5 bases). V was shortened by 4 bases and J by 10 bases, with 20 bases between the two germline ends. CDR3 length: 14 residues. CDR1 and CDR2 from the germline V gene are SGHRS and YFSETQ. The CDR3 is CASSLGTYKPDYTF. As DNA, the CDR3 is TGCGCCAGCAGCCTCGGGACCTATAAACCCGACTACACCTTC.

The V and J genes are TRBV5-1 and TRBJ1-2, with D possibly being TRBD1 (5 bases). Deletions cut 4 bases from V and 4 bases from J, with 11 bases between. CDR3 length: 13 residues. Germline V gene data show CDR1 as SGHRS and CDR2 as YFSETQ. CDR3 coding DNA: TGCGCCAGCAGCACCTTTGGGGGCTATGGCTACACCTTC. Translating it yields CASSTFGGYGYTF.

The genes are TRBV7-2 and TRBJ2-7; D unresolved. Per germline, CDR1 SGHTA and CDR2 FQGNSA. The V end was cut by 5 bases, the J end by 6 bases, with 11 bases between. The CDR3 runs 12 residues. The CDR3 DNA reads as TGTGCCAGCAGCCACCCGGCCTCCGAGCAGTACTTC. Translated, it gives CASSHPASEQYF.